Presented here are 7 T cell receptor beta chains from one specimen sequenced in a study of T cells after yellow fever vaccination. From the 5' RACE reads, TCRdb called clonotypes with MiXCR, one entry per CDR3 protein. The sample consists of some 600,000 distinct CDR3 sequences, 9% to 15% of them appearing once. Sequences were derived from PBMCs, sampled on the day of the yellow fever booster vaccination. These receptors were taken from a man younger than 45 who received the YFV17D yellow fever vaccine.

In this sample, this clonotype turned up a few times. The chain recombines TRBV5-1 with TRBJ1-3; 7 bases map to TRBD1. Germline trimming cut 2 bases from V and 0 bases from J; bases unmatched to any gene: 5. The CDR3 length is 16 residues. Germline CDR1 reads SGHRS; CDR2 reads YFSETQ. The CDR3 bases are TGCGCCAGCAGCTTTATGACAGGGAGCTCTGGAAACACCATATATTTT. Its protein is CASSFMTGSSGNTIYF.

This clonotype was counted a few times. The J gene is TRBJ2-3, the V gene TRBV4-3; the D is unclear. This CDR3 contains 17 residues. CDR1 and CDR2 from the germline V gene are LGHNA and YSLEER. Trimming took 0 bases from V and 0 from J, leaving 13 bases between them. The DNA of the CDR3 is TGCGCCAGCAGCCAAGATGCAGGTTTTAGGAGCACAGATACGCAGTATTTT. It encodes CASSQDAGFRSTDTQYF.

The CDR3 reads CASRTGAREQYF. CDR3 DNA sequence: TGTGCCAGCAGAACAGGGGCGAGGGAGCAGTACTTC. The rearrangement links TRBV27 to TRBJ2-7, with 7 positions matching TRBD1. Germline CDR1 and CDR2: MNHEY and SMNVEV (reference sequence). V lost 6 bases, J lost 7 bases, and 6 bases stayed unmatched. The CDR3 runs 12 residues.

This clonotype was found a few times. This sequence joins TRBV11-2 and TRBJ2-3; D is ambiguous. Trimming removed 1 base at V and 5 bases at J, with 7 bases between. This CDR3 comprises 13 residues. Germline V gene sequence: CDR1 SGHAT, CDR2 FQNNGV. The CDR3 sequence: CASSLAIGDTQYF. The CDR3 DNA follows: TGTGCCAGCAGCTTAGCAATTGGAGATACGCAGTATTTT.

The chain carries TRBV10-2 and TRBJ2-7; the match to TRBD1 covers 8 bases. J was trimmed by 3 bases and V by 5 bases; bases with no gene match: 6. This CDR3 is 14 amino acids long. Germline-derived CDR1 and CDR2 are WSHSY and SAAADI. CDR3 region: CASSKQGGDYEQYF. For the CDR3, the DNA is TGCGCCAGCAGTAAACAGGGGGGAGACTACGAGCAGTACTTC.

The CDR3 loop is CATSESREISDTQYF. DNA for the CDR3: TGTGCCACCAGTGAGTCGCGGGAGATTTCAGATACGCAGTATTTT. This chain uses TRBV24-1 with TRBJ2-3; TRBD2 matches 7 bases. After removal of 4 bases from V and 4 bases from J, the junction contained 7 bases not matched to a gene. There are 15 residues in the CDR3. Germline CDR1 reads KGHDR; CDR2 reads SFDVKD.

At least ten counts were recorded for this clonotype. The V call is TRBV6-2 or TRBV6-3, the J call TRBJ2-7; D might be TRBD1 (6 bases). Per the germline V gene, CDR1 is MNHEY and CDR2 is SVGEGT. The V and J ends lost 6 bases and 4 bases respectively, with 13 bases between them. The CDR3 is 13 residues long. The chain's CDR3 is CASSRRDMYEQYF. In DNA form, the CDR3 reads TGTGCCAGCAGCCGCCGGGACATGTACGAGCAGTACTTC.